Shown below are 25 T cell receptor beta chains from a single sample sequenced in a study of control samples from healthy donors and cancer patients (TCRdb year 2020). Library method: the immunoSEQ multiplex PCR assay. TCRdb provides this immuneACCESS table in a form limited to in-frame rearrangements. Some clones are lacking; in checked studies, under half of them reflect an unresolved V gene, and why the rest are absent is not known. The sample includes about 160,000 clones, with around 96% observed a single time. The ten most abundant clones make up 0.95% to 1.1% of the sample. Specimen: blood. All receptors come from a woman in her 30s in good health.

The CDR3 region has the DNA TGTGCCTGGAGTGGGAGCTCCTATAATTCACCCCTCCACTTT. It is translated as CAWSGSSYNSPLHF. V is TRBV30 and J is TRBJ1-6; no clear D. Germline CDR1 and CDR2: GTSNPN and SVGIG (reference sequence). This CDR3 is 14 amino acids long. Trimming took 1 base from V and 0 from J, leaving 4 bases between them.

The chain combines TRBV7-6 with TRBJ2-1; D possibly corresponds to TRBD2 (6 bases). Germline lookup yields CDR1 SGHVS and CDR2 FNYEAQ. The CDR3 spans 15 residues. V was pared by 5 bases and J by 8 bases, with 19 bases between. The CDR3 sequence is CASSLRVGRIYEQFF. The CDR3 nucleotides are TGTGCCAGCAGCCTACGGGTCGGGAGAATCTATGAGCAGTTCTTC.

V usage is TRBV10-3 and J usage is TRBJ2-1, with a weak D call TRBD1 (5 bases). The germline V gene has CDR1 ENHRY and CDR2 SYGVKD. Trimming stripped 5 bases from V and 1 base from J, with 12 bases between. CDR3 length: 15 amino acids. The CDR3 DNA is TGTGCCATCAGTAAGGGGTCTTCTTCCTACAATGAGCAGTTCTTC. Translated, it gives CAISKGSSSYNEQFF.

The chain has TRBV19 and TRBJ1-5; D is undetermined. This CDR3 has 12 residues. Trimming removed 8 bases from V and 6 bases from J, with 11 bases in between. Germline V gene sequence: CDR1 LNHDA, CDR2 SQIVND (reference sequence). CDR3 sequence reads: CASGEGSQPQHF. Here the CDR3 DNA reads TGTGCCAGTGGCGAAGGAAGTCAGCCCCAGCATTTT. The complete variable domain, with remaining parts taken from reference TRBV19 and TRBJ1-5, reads DGGITQSPKYLFRKEGQNVTLSCEQNLNHDAMYWYRQDPGQGLRLIYYSQIVNDFQKGDIAEGYSVSREKKESFPLTVTSAQKNPTAFYLCASGEGSQPQHFGDGTRLSIL.

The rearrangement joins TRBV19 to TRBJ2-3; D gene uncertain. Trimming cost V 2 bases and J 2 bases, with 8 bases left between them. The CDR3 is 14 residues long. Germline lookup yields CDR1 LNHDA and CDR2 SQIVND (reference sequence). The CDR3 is CASSIQVNTDTQYF. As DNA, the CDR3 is TGTGCCAGTAGTATACAGGTGAACACAGATACGCAGTATTTT.

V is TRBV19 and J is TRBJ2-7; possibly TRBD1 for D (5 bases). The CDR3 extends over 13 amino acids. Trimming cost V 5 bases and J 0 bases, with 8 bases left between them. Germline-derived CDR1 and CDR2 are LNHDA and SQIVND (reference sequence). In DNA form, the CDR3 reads TGTGCCAGTAGTGTGACAGCCTCCTACGAGCAGTACTTC. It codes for CASSVTASYEQYF.

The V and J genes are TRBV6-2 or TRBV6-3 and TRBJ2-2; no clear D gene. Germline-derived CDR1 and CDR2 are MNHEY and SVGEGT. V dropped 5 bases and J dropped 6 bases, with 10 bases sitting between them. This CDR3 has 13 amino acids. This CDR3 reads CASSLGLSGELFF. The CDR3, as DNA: TGTGCCAGCAGTCTAGGGTTGTCCGGGGAGCTGTTTTTT.

CDR3 sequence reads: CASSSLRGQGENTEAFF. The DNA for the CDR3 is TGCGCCAGCAGCTCCCTGAGGGGACAGGGTGAGAACACTGAAGCTTTCTTT. J is TRBJ1-1 and V is TRBV5-1, with 9 bases lining up with TRBD1. V was pared by 3 bases and J by 1 base, with 10 bases of the junction left unmatched. The CDR3 runs to 17 residues. CDR1 and CDR2 from the germline V gene are SGHRS and YFSETQ.

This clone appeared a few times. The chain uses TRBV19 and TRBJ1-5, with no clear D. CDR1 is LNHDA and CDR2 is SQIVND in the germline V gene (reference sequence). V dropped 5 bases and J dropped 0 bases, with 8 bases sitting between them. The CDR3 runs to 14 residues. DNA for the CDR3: TGTGCCAGTAGTTTTTTGATTAGCAATCAGCCCCAGCATTTT. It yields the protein CASSFLISNQPQHF. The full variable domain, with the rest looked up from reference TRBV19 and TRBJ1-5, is DGGITQSPKYLFRKEGQNVTLSCEQNLNHDAMYWYRQDPGQGLRLIYYSQIVNDFQKGDIAEGYSVSREKKESFPLTVTSAQKNPTAFYLCASSFLISNQPQHFGDGTRLSIL.

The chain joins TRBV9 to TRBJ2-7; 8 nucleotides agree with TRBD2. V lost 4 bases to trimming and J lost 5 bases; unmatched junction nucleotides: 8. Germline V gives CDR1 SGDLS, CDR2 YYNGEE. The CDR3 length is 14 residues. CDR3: CASSPRGLADEQYF. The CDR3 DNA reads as TGTGCCAGCAGCCCCCGAGGACTAGCTGACGAGCAGTACTTC.

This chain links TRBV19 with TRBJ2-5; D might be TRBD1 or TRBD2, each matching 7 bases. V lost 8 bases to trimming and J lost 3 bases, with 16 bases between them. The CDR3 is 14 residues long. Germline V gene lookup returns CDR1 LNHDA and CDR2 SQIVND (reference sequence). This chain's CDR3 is CASSTGREKETQYF. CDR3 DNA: TGTGCCAGTTCGACAGGGAGGGAAAAAGAGACCCAGTACTTC.

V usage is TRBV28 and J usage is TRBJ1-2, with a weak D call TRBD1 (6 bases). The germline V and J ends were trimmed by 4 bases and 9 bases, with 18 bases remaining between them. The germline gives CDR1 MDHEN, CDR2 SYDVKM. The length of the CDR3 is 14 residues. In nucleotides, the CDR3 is TGTGCCAGCAGTTACCCCGGACAGTTTAGAAGCTACACCTTC. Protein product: CASSYPGQFRSYTF.

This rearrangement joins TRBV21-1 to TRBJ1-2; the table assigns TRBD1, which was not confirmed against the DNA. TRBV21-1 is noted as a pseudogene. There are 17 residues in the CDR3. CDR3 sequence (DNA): TGTGCCAGCACTCCCACCGCACCTGACAGGGCTAGCTATGGCTACACCTTC. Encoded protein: CASTPTAPDRASYGYTF.

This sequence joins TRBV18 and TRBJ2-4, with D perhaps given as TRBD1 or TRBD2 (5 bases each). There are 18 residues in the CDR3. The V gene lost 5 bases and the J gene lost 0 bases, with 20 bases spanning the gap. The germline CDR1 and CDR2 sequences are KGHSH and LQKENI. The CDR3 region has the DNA TGTGCCAGCTCAGAACGGGACCCTTTCTCCTTAGCCAAAAACATTCAGTACTTC. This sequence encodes CASSERDPFSLAKNIQYF.

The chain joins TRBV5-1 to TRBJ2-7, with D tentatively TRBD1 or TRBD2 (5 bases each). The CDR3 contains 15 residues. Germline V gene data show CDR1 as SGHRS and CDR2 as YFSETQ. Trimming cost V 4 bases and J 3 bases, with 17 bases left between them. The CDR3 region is CASSTGTEPRYEQYF. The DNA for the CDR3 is TGCGCCAGCAGCACCGGGACGGAGCCCCGCTACGAGCAGTACTTC.

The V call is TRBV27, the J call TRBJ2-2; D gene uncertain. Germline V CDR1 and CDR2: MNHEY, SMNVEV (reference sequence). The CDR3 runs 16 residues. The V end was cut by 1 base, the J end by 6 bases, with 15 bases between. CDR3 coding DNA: TGTGCCAGCAGTTTATTAGGACGAAGCACGGCCGGGGAGCTGTTTTTT. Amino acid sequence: CASSLLGRSTAGELFF.

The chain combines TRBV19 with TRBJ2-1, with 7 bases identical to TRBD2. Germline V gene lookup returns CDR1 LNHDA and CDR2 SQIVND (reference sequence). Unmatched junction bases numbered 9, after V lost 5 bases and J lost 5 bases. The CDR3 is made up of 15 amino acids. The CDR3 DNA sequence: TGTGCCAGTAGTCCCCCGGGGGGACTTCACAATGAGCAGTTCTTC. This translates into CASSPPGGLHNEQFF.

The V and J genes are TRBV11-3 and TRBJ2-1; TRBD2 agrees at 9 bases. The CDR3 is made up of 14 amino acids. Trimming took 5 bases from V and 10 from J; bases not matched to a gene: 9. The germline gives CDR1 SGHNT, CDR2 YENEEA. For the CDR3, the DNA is TGTGCCAGCAGCCCAAGACTAGCGGCGGGAGAGCAGTTCTTC. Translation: CASSPRLAAGEQFF.

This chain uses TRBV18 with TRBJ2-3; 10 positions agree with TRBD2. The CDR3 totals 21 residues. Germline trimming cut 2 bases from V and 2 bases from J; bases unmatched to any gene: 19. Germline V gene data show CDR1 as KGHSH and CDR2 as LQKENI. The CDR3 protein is CASSPFSLRLAGGRITDTQYF. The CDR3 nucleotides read TGTGCCAGCTCACCATTTTCCCTTCGGTTAGCGGGGGGCCGTATCACAGATACGCAGTATTTT.

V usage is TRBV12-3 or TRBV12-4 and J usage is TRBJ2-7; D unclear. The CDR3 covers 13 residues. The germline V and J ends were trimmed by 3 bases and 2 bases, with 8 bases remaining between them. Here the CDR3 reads CASSFGPTYEQYF. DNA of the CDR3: TGTGCCAGCAGTTTTGGGCCTACCTACGAGCAGTACTTC.

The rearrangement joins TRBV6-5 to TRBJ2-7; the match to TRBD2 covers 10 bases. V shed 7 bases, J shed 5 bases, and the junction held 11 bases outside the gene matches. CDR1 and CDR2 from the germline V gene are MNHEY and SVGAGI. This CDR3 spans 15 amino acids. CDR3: CASKTSASGSHEQYF. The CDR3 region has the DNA TGTGCCAGCAAAACTAGCGCTAGCGGGAGCCACGAGCAGTACTTC.

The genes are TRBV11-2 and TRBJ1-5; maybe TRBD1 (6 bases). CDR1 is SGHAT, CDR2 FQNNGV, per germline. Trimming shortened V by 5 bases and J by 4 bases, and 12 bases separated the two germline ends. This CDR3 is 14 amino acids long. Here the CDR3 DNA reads TGTGCCAGCAGCCAACAGGGATATAATCAGCCCCAGCATTTT. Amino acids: CASSQQGYNQPQHF.

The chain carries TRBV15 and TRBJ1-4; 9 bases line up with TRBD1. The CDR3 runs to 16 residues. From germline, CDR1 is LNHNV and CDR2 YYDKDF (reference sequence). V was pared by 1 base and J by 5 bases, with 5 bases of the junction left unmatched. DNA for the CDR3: TGTGCCACCAGCAGAGGGGGACAGGGATACAATGAAAAACTGTTTTTT. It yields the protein CATSRGGQGYNEKLFF.

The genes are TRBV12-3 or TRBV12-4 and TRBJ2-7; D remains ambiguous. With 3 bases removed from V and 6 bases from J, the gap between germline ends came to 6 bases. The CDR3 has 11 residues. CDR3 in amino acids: CASSFSLEQYF. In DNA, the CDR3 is TGTGCCAGCAGTTTCTCGCTCGAGCAGTACTTC.

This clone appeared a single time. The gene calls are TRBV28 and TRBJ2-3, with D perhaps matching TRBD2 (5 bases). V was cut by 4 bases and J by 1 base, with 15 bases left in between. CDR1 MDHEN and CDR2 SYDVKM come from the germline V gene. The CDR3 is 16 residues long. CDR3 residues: CASSSSHSGGTDTQYF. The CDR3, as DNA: TGTGCCAGCAGTTCATCCCACAGCGGCGGCACAGATACGCAGTATTTT.